The 6 T cell receptor beta chains below were found in one sample sequenced in a study of control samples from healthy donors and cancer patients. Measured with immunoSEQ multiplex PCR; TCRdb has only the in-frame clones, and not every one. The sample includes 70,000 to 80,000 clones, 89% seen only once; the top ten take over 9%. Sequencing was performed on PBMCs. Receptor source: a woman aged 50 to 65 with colorectal cancer.

J is TRBJ1-2 and V is TRBV24-1, with D tentatively TRBD1 (5 bases). V lost 2 bases, J lost 4 bases, and 10 bases lay in between. The CDR3 extends over 14 amino acids. CDR1 is KGHDR and CDR2 is SFDVKD in the germline V gene. CDR3 residues: CATSDSGHSYGYTF. CDR3 DNA sequence: TGTGCCACCAGTGATTCTGGACACTCCTATGGCTACACCTTC.

The chain combines TRBV28 with TRBJ2-4, with D uncertain. Trimming shortened V by 2 bases and J by 5 bases, and 7 bases separated the two germline ends. CDR1 MDHEN and CDR2 SYDVKM come from the germline V gene. The CDR3 is 13 residues long. The CDR3 DNA reads TGTGCCAGCAGTTTAGGAAGGGAAAACATTCAGTACTTC. Residues: CASSLGRENIQYF.

The chain has TRBV12-3 or TRBV12-4 and TRBJ2-2; weak D call: TRBD1 (5 bases). This CDR3 contains 13 residues. V was shortened by 3 bases and J by 6 bases, with 8 bases between the two germline ends. The CDR3 here is CASSFQGAGELFF. CDR3 sequence (DNA): TGTGCCAGCAGTTTTCAAGGGGCCGGGGAGCTGTTTTTT.

V usage is TRBV7-8 and J usage is TRBJ1-3; TRBD1 might be the D (5 bases). Germline V CDR1 and CDR2: SGHVS, FQNEAQ. The CDR3 has 16 amino acids. V lost 1 base, J lost 0 bases, and 10 bases lay in between. The CDR3 is CASSLGTPYSGNTIYF. Here the CDR3 DNA reads TGTGCCAGCAGCTTAGGGACACCTTACTCTGGAAACACCATATATTTT.

This rearrangement joins TRBV12-5 to TRBJ2-1; TRBD2 might be the D (6 bases). CDR3 length equals 16 residues. V dropped 0 bases and J dropped 9 bases, with 18 bases sitting between them. Germline V gene lookup returns CDR1 LGHNT and CDR2 FRNRAP. CDR3 sequence (DNA): TGTGCTAGTGGTTTGGTGCCAGGTGGGAGGCATGGTGAGCAGTTCTTC. Amino acid sequence: CASGLVPGGRHGEQFF.

The chain has TRBV19 and TRBJ1-5; 11 nucleotides align to TRBD1. The CDR3 extends over 15 amino acids. V was clipped by 4 bases and J by 6 bases; unmatched bases: 5. CDR1 is LNHDA and CDR2 is SQIVND in the germline V gene (reference sequence). The CDR3: CASSTGQGDFQPQHF. The CDR3 DNA reads TGTGCCAGTAGTACGGGACAGGGGGATTTTCAGCCCCAGCATTTT.